Given below is one TCR beta chain in context. What it recognizes is unknown. The read ends 3 residues before the CDR3 terminus; that terminus is restored from the germline J gene. Germline V CDR1 and CDR2: MNHEY, SVGEGT. The CDR3 sequence is 15 residues long. V lost 2 bases and J lost 9, with 17 bases in between. This sample is part of a study of Tregs in tolerant kidney transplant recipients. Findings and limits, study-wide: Nucleotide sequences could not be compared across some patients' samples due to primer changes. Tolerant patients' donor-specific Tregs expanded beyond overall Tregs, suggesting antigen-driven growth. The most relevant donor-specific Treg TCRbeta repertoire apparently came from expansion with activated donor B cells.

Produced via immunoSEQ multiplex PCR; TCRdb's table is partial and in-frame only. The sample data list roughly 48,000 clones. Unstimulated regulatory T cells (CD4+CD25+CD127-), CD4+CD25- non-regulatory cells, CD4 and CD8 cells were FACS-sorted from thawed PBMCs. J is TRBJ2-1 and V is TRBV6-2 or TRBV6-3; D may be TRBD1 (5 bases). The TCR comes from a human donor who received a combined kidney and bone marrow transplant. The specimen comprised CD4+ T cells from blood, sampled before the transplant. The part of the CDR3 DNA that was read is TGTGCCAGCAGTTACCCCGCAGGGTGGGTCAGTGAG. It specifies CASSYPAGWVSE. The whole CDR3 protein reads CASSYPAGWVSEQFF.